This T cell receptor (beta chain) emerged from a study of Ad26.COV2.S vaccination and SARS-CoV-2 variants (dated by TCRdb to the early 2020s). Regarding the research as a whole: Donors in the vaccine arm were drawn from COV1001, a multicentre, randomized, double-blind, placebo-controlled phase I-IIa trial testing Ad26.COV2.S in healthy adults. Ad26.COV2.S was administered intramuscularly at a dose of 5x10^10 or 1x10^11 viral particles, either as one shot or as two shots given 56 days apart. TCRbeta repertoire sequencing served as the tool for gauging how specific and how broad the SARS-CoV-2-reactive T cell receptors were following Ad26.COV2.S vaccination. A total of approximately 30 samples were included in the TCR-sequenced set, comprising about 20 Ad26.COV2.S vaccine recipients, 5 placebo recipients and 8 SARS-CoV-2 convalescent individuals. Trial participants were randomized into five groups of five, in which low-dose or high-dose Ad26.COV2.S was given once or twice, or placebo was given on both occasions. Investigators remained blinded to trial group allocation during experiments and outcome assessment.

TCRbeta CDR3 regions were sequenced with the immunoSEQ Assay. After extraction, genomic DNA underwent amplification by bias-controlled multiplex PCR, followed by high-throughput sequencing. The original methods were these. Collapsing and filtering of sequences were performed to quantify the absolute abundance of each unique TCRbeta CDR3 region. Usable DNA was measured by amplifying reference genes present in all nucleated cells, and TCRbeta template counts were normalized to that usable DNA to estimate T cell fraction. Repertoire TCRs were annotated as SARS-CoV-2-specific when V gene, CDR3 amino acid sequence and J gene were exactly matched to a known reactive TCR set. The reference SARS-CoV-2 TCR set came from MIRA and was filtered for enrichment in COVID-19-positive ImmuneCODE repertoires, removing public or cross-reactive TCRs. Based on the MIRA antigens, annotated TCRs were further analysed at the level of specific ORF or position within ORF. Depth was the summed frequency of annotated unique rearrangements, while breadth was defined as annotated unique rearrangements over total unique productive rearrangements. Two-sided Wilcoxon rank-sum tests were applied when comparing TCR breadth between groups. This immuneACCESS table, as held by TCRdb, lists in-frame sequences with V and J called but not all clones. Of the missing ones, under half trace to an unresolved V gene in checked studies; the others have no known cause. The V and J calls and clone size were taken over from that table, and D and trimming were inferred from the DNA. For this sample there are about 350,000 clones; about 86% appear just once. In total, the top ten clones hold around 10% of the sample.

In the case of this clone: Its antigen has not been determined. It has no much larger one-base neighbor in the sample; base qualities were not kept.

The intended sense of this specimen's treatment or condition label: approximately 18 received Ad26.COV2.S at low or high dose, single or two shots; 5 received placebo; per-sample allocation not given. Repertoires of vaccine and placebo recipients were sequenced from samples taken on day 63 after the first injection. Cohort 1b enrolled about 25 adults aged 18-55 years at a single site in Boston, USA, between 29 July and 7 August 2020. Ad26.COV2.S was a replication-incompetent adenovirus type 26 vector that expressed a prefusion-stabilized SARS-CoV-2 spike protein derived from the original Wuhan strain. As encoded in the germline V gene (reference sequence), CDR1 is LGHDT while CDR2 is YNNKEL. The CDR3 sequence holds 14 residues, the cysteine and phenylalanine included. The CDR3 DNA has 42 bases and is translated from base 1. V is shortened by 1 base, J by 3 bases, and the region joining them spans 7 bases.

The investigation overall reported the following: After vaccination, substantial breadth of spike-specific CD8+ and CD4+ T cell responses was reported. Vaccine and placebo recipients had similar non-spike TCR breadth, a finding consistent with the vaccine containing only spike. Ad26.COV2.S recipients had higher spike-specific TCR breadth than placebo recipients (P = 0.0014). The authors noted that the TCR breadth and depth analyses may have underestimated total T cell responses. The study was not powered to compare responses between vaccine doses or regimens.

This clonotype was obtained from a person aged 18 to 65 who received the Ad26.COV2.S COVID-19 vaccine or a placebo. Recombination joined TRBV3-1 (or the pseudogene TRBV3-2) with TRBJ2-1, with no confidently assigned D gene. Sequencing was performed on peripheral blood, taken in a trial of Ad26.COV2.S vaccine versus placebo. The CDR3 here reads CASSQGNSYNEQFF. The DNA is as follows: TGTGCCAGCAGCCAAGGCAATAGCTACAATGAGCAGTTCTTC.